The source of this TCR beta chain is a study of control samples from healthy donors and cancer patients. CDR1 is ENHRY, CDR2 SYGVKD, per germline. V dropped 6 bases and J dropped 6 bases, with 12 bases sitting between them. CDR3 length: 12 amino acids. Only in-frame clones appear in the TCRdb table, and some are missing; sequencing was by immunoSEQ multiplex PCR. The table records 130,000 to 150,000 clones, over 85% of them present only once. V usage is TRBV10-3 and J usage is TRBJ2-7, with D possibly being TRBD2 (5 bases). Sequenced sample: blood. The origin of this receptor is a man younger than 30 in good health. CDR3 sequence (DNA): TGTGCCATCAGGGAGGCCCCGGGCGAGCAGTACTTC. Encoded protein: CAIREAPGEQYF.